This is a list of T cell receptor beta chains from one sample in a study of yellow fever vaccine responses in identical twins. TCRdb independently ran MiXCR on the RT-PCR reads; one entry per CDR3 protein. The sample includes about 12,000 distinct CDR3 sequences, almost 85% of them seen just once. The sample was T cells from blood (PBMCs), unsorted or a sorted subset (not recorded which), taken before or after yellow fever vaccination (not recorded which). The receptors here all came from a woman in her late teens or twenties who received the yellow fever vaccine. Each CDR3 is given with its conserved first and last residue. D genes are given only for firm matches. The size entry is marked missing in some rows and otherwise reads once, few, many or a size class.

J,V,size,D,CDR3,DNA
TRBJ2-3,TRBV6-1,-,-,CASRPSITDTQYF,TGTGCCAGCAGGCCAAGCATCACAGATACGCAGTATTTT
TRBJ2-1,TRBV10-3,-,TRBD1,CAISESKAGGMNEQFF,TGTGCCATCAGTGAGTCGAAGGCAGGGGGAATGAATGAGCAGTTCTTC
TRBJ1-6,TRBV18,-,-,CASSPPGSQGSPLHF,TGTGCCAGCTCACCACCTGGGAGCCAGGGTTCACCCCTCCACTTT
TRBJ1-4,TRBV2,-,-,CASSETLNGGEKLFF,TGTGCCAGCAGTGAAACCCTGAATGGTGGTGAAAAACTGTTTTTT
TRBJ2-1,TRBV7-9,-,TRBD2,CASSDTSGNNNEQFF,TGTGCCAGCAGCGACACTAGCGGGAATAACAATGAGCAGTTCTTC
TRBJ2-3,TRBV11-2,-,TRBD1,CASSWGTDTDTQYF,TGTGCCAGCAGCTGGGGGACAGACACAGATACGCAGTATTTT
TRBJ2-7,TRBV4-2,-,TRBD1,CASSQFPGQSSSYEQYF,TGTGCCAGCAGCCAATTCCCGGGACAGAGTTCCTCCTACGAGCAGTACTTC
TRBJ1-1,TRBV7-9,-,-,CASSPVGSTEAFF,TGTGCCAGCAGCCCAGTCGGCTCCACTGAAGCTTTCTTT
TRBJ1-2,TRBV6-1,-,TRBD1,CASSPWDRDYVGYTF,TGTGCCAGCAGTCCCTGGGACAGGGATTATGTAGGCTACACCTTC
TRBJ2-5,TRBV7-9,-,-,CASSIINGETQYF,TGTGCCAGCAGCATAATCAACGGAGAGACCCAGTACTTC
TRBJ2-3,TRBV20-1,-,-,CSARVLPASTDTQYF,TGCAGTGCTAGAGTACTTCCGGCTAGCACAGATACGCAGTATTTT
TRBJ2-1,TRBV11-3,-,-,CASSLVFEQFF,TGTGCCAGCAGCTTAGTCTTTGAGCAGTTCTTC
TRBJ2-7,TRBV11-3,-,-,CASSLAGGNEQYF,TGTGCCAGCAGCTTAGCAGGGGGGAACGAGCAGTACTTC
TRBJ2-2,TRBV5-5,-,TRBD1,CASSAPGQGAGELFF,TGTGCCAGCAGCGCCCCGGGACAGGGCGCCGGGGAGCTGTTTTTT
TRBJ2-3,TRBV4-2,-,TRBD2,CASSPSGGAAAQYF,TGTGCCAGCAGCCCTAGCGGGGGGGCCGCGGCGCAGTATTTT
TRBJ2-1,TRBV13,-,-,CASSPSGGGEQFF,TGTGCCAGCAGCCCCTCAGGGGGAGGTGAGCAGTTCTTC
TRBJ2-3,TRBV6-1,once,-,CASSPYGETTDTQYF,TGTGCCAGCAGCCCCTACGGGGAAACCACAGATACGCAGTATTTT
TRBJ2-5,TRBV25-1,-,-,CASSEYGMETQYF,TGTGCCAGCAGTGAATATGGCATGGAGACCCAGTACTTC
TRBJ2-7,TRBV18,-,-,CASSSGSSYEQYF,TGTGCCAGCTCATCGGGGAGCTCCTACGAGCAGTACTTC
TRBJ2-1,TRBV7-6,-,-,CASSLDDLNEQFF,TGTGCCAGCAGCTTAGACGATCTTAATGAGCAGTTCTTC
TRBJ2-1,TRBV6-1,-,TRBD1,CASTWTGDNEQFF,TGTGCCAGCACGTGGACAGGCGACAATGAGCAGTTCTTC
TRBJ2-1,TRBV4-2,-,TRBD1,CASSQPGQGTYNEQFF,TGTGCCAGCAGCCAACCGGGACAGGGGACCTACAATGAGCAGTTCTTC
TRBJ2-1,TRBV12-3/TRBV12-4,few,-,CASRPSRANEQFF,TGTGCCAGCAGACCGTCCAGGGCTAATGAGCAGTTCTTC
TRBJ2-1,TRBV11-2,once,TRBD2,CASSPWTSGPSEQFF,TGTGCCAGCAGCCCCTGGACTAGCGGTCCCTCGGAGCAGTTCTTC
TRBJ2-3,TRBV5-5,once,-,CASSPYTDTQYF,TGTGCCAGCAGCCCCTACACAGATACGCAGTATTTT
TRBJ2-1,TRBV20-1,once,TRBD1,CRARDIDRVVDEQFF,TGCAGAGCTAGAGATATCGACAGGGTAGTTGATGAGCAGTTCTTC
TRBJ2-7,TRBV7-2,few,-,CASSLAGGSYEQYF,TGTGCCAGCAGCTTAGCGGGGGGCTCCTACGAGCAGTACTTC
TRBJ2-1,TRBV29-1,few,-,CSVEPGTPHEQFF,TGCAGCGTTGAACCCGGGACTCCCCATGAGCAGTTCTTC
TRBJ2-7,TRBV27,-,-,CASSLSVRAEQYF,TGTGCCAGCAGTTTATCGGTTCGGGCAGAGCAGTACTTC
TRBJ2-1,TRBV9,-,TRBD2,CASSPWTSGTYNEQFF,TGTGCCAGCAGCCCGTGGACTAGCGGAACTTACAATGAGCAGTTCTTC
TRBJ2-1,TRBV29-1,-,TRBD1,CSVEDTGTGVGYKQFF,TGCAGCGTTGAAGATACCGGGACAGGGGTCGGCTATAAGCAGTTCTTC
TRBJ2-1,TRBV12-3/TRBV12-4,-,-,CASSLVLQGYNEQFF,TGTGCCAGCAGTTTAGTTTTACAGGGCTACAATGAGCAGTTCTTC
TRBJ2-7,TRBV29-1,-,TRBD2,CSVSGRGSSYEQYF,TGCAGCGTATCCGGACGCGGGAGCTCCTACGAGCAGTACTTC
TRBJ2-2,TRBV29-1,-,-,CSVAPTGNTGELFF,TGCAGCGTCGCCCCGACAGGAAACACCGGGGAGCTGTTTTTT
TRBJ2-3,TRBV9,-,-,CASSVDVADTQYF,TGTGCCAGCAGCGTAGATGTAGCAGATACGCAGTATTTT
TRBJ2-1,TRBV29-1,once,-,CSVLYRSYNEQFF,TGCAGCGTCCTATACCGCTCCTACAATGAGCAGTTCTTC